The entry that follows covers one T cell receptor (beta chain) sequence. This sample was included in a study of blood T cell repertoires in COVID-19. Allocation to cohorts depended on clinical history reported by the participants. The germline CDR1 and CDR2 sequences are SGHTS and YDEGEE. Trimming pared 6 bases from V and 6 bases from J, leaving 22 bases between. The CDR3 has 16 amino acids. The data were produced by immunoSEQ multiplex PCR, yet TCRdb's version contains in-frame clones alone and is incomplete. The repertoire holds around 400,000 clones, with roughly 80% as singletons. This receptor was taken from a woman aged 50 to 65 who had recovered from COVID-19. Sequenced input: PBMCs or T cells enriched from blood (not recorded which). This chain connects TRBV5-8 to TRBJ1-5; D remains unclear. The CDR3 bases are TGTGCCAGCAACCCCGGGGTAGTTCAGTGGAGTCAGCCCCAGCATTTT. Residues: CASNPGVVQWSQPQHF.